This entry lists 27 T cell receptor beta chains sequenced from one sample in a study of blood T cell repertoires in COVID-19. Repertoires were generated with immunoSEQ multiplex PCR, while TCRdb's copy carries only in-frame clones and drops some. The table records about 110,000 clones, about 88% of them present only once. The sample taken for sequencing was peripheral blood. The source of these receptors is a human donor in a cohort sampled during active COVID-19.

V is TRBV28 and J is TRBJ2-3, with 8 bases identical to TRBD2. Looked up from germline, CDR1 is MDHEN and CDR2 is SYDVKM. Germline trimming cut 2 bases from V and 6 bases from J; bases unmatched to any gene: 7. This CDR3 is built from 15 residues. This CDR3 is CASSLPGGGRDTQYF. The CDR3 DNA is TGTGCCAGCAGTTTACCTGGCGGGGGGAGGGATACGCAGTATTTT.

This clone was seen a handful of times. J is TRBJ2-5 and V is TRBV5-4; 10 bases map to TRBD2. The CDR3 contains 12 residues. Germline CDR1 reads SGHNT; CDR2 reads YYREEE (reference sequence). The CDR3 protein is CASGGSQETQYF. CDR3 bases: TGTGCTAGCGGGGGGAGCCAAGAGACCCAGTACTTC.

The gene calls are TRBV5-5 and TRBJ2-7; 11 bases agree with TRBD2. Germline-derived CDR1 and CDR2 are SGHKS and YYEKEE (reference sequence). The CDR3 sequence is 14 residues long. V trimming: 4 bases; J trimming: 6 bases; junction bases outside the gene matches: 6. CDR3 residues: CASSKLAGVGEQYF. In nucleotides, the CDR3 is TGTGCCAGCAGCAAACTAGCGGGAGTAGGCGAGCAGTACTTC. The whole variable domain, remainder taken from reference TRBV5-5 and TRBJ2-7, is DAGVTQSPTHLIKTRGQQVTLRCSPISGHKSVSWYQQVLGQGPQFIFQYYEKEERGRGNFPDRFSARQFPNYSSELNVNALLLGDSALYLCASSKLAGVGEQYFGPGTRLTVT.

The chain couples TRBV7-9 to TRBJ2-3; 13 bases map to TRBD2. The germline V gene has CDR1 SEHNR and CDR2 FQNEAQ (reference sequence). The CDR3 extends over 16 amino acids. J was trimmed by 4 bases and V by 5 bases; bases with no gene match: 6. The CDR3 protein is CASSPRTSGSADTQYF. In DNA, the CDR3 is TGTGCCAGCAGCCCCCGGACTAGCGGGAGCGCAGATACGCAGTATTTT.

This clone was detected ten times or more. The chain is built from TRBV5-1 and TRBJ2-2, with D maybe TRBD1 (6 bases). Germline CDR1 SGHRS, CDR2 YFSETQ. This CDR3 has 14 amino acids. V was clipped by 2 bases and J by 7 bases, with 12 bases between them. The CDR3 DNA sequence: TGCGCCAGCAGCTTTCAACAGGGTAGCGGGGAGCTGTTTTTT. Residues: CASSFQQGSGELFF.

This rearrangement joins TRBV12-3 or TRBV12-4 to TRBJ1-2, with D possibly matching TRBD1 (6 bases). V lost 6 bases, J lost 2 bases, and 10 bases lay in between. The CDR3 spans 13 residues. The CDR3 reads CASSSQGNYGYTF. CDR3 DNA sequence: TGTGCCAGCAGCTCACAGGGAAACTATGGCTACACCTTC.

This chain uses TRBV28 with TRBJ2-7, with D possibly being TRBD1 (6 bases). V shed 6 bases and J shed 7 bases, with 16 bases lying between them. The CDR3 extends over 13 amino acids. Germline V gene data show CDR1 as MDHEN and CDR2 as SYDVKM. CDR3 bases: TGTGCCAGCAGGTTTACAGGGACGGGGGAGCAGTACTTC. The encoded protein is CASRFTGTGEQYF.

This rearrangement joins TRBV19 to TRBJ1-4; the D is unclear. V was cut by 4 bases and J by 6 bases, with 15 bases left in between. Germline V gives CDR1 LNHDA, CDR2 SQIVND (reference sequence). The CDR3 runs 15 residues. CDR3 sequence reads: CASSTLSTWDEKLFF. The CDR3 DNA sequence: TGTGCCAGTAGTACGCTCTCGACTTGGGATGAAAAACTGTTTTTT.

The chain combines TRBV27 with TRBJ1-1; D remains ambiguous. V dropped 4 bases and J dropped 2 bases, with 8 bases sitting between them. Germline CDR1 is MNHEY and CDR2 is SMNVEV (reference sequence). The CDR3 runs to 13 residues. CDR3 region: CASSSQVNTEAFF. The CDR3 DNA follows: TGTGCCAGCAGTTCCCAGGTAAACACTGAAGCTTTCTTT.

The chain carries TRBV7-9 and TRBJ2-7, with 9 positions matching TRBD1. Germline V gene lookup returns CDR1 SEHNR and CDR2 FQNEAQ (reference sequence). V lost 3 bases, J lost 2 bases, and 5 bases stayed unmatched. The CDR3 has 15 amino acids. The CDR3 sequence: CASSFGTGKTYEQYF. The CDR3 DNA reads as TGTGCCAGCAGCTTCGGGACAGGGAAAACCTACGAGCAGTACTTC.

For the CDR3, the DNA is TGTGCCAGCAGCTTGCGTCCAGAATTGAACACTGAAGCTTTCTTT. It is translated as CASSLRPELNTEAFF. The chain is built from TRBV5-6 and TRBJ1-1; D not resolved. The V gene lost 1 base and the J gene lost 0 bases, with 10 bases spanning the gap. Germline CDR1 reads SGHDT; CDR2 reads YYEEEE. The CDR3 extends over 15 amino acids.

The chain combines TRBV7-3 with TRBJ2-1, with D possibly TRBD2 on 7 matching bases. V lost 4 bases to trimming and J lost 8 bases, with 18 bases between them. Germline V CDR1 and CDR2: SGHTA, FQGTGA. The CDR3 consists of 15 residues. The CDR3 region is CASSSLPGGRDEQFF. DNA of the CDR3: TGTGCCAGCAGCTCCCTGCCGGGGGGCAGGGATGAGCAGTTCTTC.

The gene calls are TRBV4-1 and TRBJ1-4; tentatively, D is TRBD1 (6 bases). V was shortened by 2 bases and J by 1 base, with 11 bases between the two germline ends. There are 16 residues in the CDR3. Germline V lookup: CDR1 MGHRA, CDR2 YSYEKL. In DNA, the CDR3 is TGCGCCAGCAGCCAAACAGGGATCGTAACTAATGAAAAACTGTTTTTT. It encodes CASSQTGIVTNEKLFF.

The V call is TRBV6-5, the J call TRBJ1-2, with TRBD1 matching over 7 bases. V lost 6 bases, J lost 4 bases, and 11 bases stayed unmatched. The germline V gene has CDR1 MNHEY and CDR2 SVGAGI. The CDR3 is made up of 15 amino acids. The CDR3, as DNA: TGTGCCAGCAGCCTCTTCCCGGGACAGACCTATGGCTACACCTTC. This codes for CASSLFPGQTYGYTF.

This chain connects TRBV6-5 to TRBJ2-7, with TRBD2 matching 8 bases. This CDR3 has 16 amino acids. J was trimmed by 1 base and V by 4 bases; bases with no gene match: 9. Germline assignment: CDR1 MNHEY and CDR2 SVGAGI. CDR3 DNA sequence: TGTGCCAGCAGTTCCCGTGGAGCGGGGGTATCCTACGAGCAGTACTTC. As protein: CASSSRGAGVSYEQYF.

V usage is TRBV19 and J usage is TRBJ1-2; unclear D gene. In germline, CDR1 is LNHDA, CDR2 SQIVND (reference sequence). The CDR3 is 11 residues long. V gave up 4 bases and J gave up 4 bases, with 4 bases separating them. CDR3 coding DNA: TGTGCCAGTAGTACCCTCTATGGCTACACCTTC. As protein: CASSTLYGYTF. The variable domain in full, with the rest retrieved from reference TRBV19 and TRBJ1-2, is DGGITQSPKYLFRKEGQNVTLSCEQNLNHDAMYWYRQDPGQGLRLIYYSQIVNDFQKGDIAEGYSVSREKKESFPLTVTSAQKNPTAFYLCASSTLYGYTFGSGTRLTVV.

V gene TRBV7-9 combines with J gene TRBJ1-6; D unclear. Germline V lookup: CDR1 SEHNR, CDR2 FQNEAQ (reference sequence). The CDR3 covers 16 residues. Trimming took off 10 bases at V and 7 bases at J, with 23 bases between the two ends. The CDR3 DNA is TGTGCCACGGCTCCCTCGGGAGGGAGTAGAAATTCACCCCTCCACTTT. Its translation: CATAPSGGSRNSPLHF.

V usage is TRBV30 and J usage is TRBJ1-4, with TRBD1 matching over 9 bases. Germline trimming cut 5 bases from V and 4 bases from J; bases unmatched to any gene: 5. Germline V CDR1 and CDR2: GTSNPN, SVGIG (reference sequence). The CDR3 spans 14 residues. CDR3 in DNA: TGTGCCTGGGGAACAGGGGGCGTTAATGAAAAACTGTTTTTT. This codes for CAWGTGGVNEKLFF.

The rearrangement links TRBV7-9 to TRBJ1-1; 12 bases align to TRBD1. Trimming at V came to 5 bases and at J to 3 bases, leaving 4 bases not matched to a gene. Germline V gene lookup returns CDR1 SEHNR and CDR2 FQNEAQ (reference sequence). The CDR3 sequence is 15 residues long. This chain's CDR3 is CASSLGTGGYTEAFF. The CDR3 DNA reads TGTGCCAGCAGCCTTGGGACAGGGGGCTACACTGAAGCTTTCTTT.

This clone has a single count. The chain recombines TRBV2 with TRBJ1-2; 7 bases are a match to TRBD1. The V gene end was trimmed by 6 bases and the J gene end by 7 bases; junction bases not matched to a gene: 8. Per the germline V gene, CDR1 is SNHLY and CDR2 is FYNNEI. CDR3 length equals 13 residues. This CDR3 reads CASSLDRDGGYTF. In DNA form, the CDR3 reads TGTGCCAGCAGCCTCGACAGGGACGGTGGCTACACCTTC.

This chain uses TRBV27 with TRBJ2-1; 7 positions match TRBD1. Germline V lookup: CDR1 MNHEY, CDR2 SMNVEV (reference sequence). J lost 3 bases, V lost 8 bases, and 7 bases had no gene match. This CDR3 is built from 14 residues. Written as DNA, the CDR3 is TGTGCCAGCTCGCGACAGGGATACTACAATGAGCAGTTCTTC. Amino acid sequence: CASSRQGYYNEQFF.

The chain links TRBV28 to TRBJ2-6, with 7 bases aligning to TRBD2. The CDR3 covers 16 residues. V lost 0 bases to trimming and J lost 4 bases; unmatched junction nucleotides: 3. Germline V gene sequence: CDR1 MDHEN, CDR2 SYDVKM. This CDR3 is CASSLWGRGGANVLTF. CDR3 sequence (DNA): TGTGCCAGCAGTTTATGGGGGAGGGGCGGGGCCAACGTCCTGACTTTC.

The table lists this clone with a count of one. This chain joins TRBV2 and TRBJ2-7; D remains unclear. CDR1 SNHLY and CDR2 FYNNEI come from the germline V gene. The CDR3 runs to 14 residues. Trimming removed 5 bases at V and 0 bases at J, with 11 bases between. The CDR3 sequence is CASSTRPNSYEQYF. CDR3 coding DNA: TGTGCCAGCAGTACCAGGCCAAACTCCTACGAGCAGTACTTC. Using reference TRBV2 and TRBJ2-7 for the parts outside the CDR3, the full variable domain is EPEVTQTPSHQVTQMGQEVILRCVPISNHLYFYWYRQILGQKVEFLVSFYNNEISEKSEIFDDQFSVERPDGSNFTLKIRSTKLEDSAMYFCASSTRPNSYEQYFGPGTRLTVT.

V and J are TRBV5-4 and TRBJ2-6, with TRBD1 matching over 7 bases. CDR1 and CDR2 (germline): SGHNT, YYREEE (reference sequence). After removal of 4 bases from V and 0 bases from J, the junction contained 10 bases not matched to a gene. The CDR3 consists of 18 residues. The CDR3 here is CASSPPRTGNSGANVLTF. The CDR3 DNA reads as TGTGCCAGCAGCCCACCTCGGACAGGAAACTCTGGGGCCAACGTCCTGACTTTC.

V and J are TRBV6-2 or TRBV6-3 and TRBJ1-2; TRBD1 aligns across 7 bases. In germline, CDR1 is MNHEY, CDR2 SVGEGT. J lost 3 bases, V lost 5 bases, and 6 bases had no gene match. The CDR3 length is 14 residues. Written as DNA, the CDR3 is TGTGCCAGCAGTCGGAGGGACAGAGACTATGGCTACACCTTC. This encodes CASSRRDRDYGYTF.

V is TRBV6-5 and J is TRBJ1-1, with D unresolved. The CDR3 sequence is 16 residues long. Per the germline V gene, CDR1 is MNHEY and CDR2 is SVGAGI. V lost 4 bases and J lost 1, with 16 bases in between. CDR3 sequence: CASSLQSVHRNTEAFF. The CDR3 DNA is TGTGCCAGCAGTTTGCAGAGCGTACACCGGAACACTGAAGCTTTCTTT.

CDR3 sequence (DNA): TGCAGCGTTCGACTAGCGGGAACCTACGAGCAGTACTTC. It is translated as CSVRLAGTYEQYF. This chain joins TRBV29-1 and TRBJ2-7, with 11 bases lining up with TRBD2. Germline V gives CDR1 SQVTM, CDR2 ANQGSEA. The CDR3 is made up of 13 amino acids. Losses at the gene ends were 5 bases for V and 2 bases for J; bases not matched to a gene: 2.